A selection of T cell receptor beta chains follows, all from one sample in a study of blood T cell repertoires in COVID-19. The method was immunoSEQ multiplex PCR; TCRdb's version includes in-frame clones alone and lacks a portion of them. The sample shows 190,000 or so clones, over 75% of them seen only once. The sample was peripheral blood. The source is a man between 35 and 55 years old with active or convalescent COVID-19. The CDR3 runs from the conserved cysteine through the conserved F or W. Each record gives: D gene, clone size, J gene, V gene, CDR3 protein, CDR3 DNA. A D gene is named only where the DNA matches it firmly. Clone sizes are given selectively: once, few, many, or a class where the clone is expanded.

>NA|NA|TRBJ2-7|TRBV4-1
CASSPSMSDEQYF
TGCGCCAGCAGCCCTAGTATGAGCGACGAGCAGTACTTC
>NA|NA|TRBJ1-1|TRBV4-2
CASSQEIRSNTEAFF
TGTGCCAGCAGCCAAGAGATACGGTCGAACACTGAAGCTTTCTTT
>TRBD1|once|TRBJ1-2|TRBV28
CASSLEDRGAYGYTF
TGTGCCAGCAGTTTAGAGGACAGGGGAGCATATGGCTACACCTTC
>NA|NA|TRBJ2-5|TRBV3-1/TRBV3-2
CASSQASPLYQETQYF
TGTGCCAGCAGCCAAGCTTCCCCTTTATACCAAGAGACCCAGTACTTC
>NA|NA|TRBJ1-2|TRBV14
CASSQDLSPYGYTF
TGTGCCAGCAGCCAAGACCTATCCCCATATGGCTACACCTTC
>NA|NA|TRBJ1-6|TRBV30
CAWTSEADSPLHF
TGTGCCTGGACGTCGGAGGCTGATTCACCCCTCCACTTT
>TRBD1|NA|TRBJ1-2|TRBV24-1
CATSDGTGGIDGYTF
TGTGCCACCAGTGATGGGACAGGGGGAATAGATGGCTACACCTTC
>TRBD1|NA|TRBJ1-4|TRBV4-2
CASSQDGTGLNEKLFF
TGTGCCAGCAGCCAAGATGGGACAGGACTTAATGAAAAACTGTTTTTT
>NA|NA|TRBJ2-5|TRBV7-9
CASSLTRELDF
TGTGCCAGCAGCTTAACTCGCGAATTGGACTTC
>NA|once|TRBJ2-7|TRBV12-3/TRBV12-4
CASSFSDSYEQYF
TGTGCCAGCAGTTTTTCAGACTCCTACGAGCAGTACTTC
>NA|NA|TRBJ2-7|TRBV12-5
CASGPHGNGEQYF
TGTGCTAGTGGTCCTCACGGAAACGGGGAGCAGTACTTC
>TRBD2|NA|TRBJ2-7|TRBV5-1
CASSGTRGDSEQYF
TGCGCCAGCAGCGGGACGCGGGGGGACTCCGAGCAGTACTTC
>TRBD1|few|TRBJ1-1|TRBV6-5
CASSSQGANTEAFF
TGTGCCAGCTCCTCACAGGGGGCTAACACTGAAGCTTTCTTT
>NA|NA|TRBJ1-3|TRBV23-1
CASRLQRGQGNTIYF
TGCGCCAGCAGACTCCAGCGGGGGCAAGGAAACACCATATATTTT
>TRBD1|NA|TRBJ1-5|TRBV3-1/TRBV3-2
CASSPHQGGSQPQHF
TGTGCCAGCAGCCCCCACCAGGGGGGATCTCAGCCCCAGCATTTT
>TRBD2|NA|TRBJ2-1|TRBV7-9
CASSRTGLVIDEQFF
TGTGCCAGCAGCCGAACGGGACTAGTTATTGATGAGCAGTTCTTC
>TRBD1|NA|TRBJ2-3|TRBV7-3
CASSPEGAGTQYF
TGTGCCAGCAGCCCCGAGGGGGCAGGCACGCAGTATTTT
>TRBD1|NA|TRBJ2-7|TRBV30
CAWTRGTGGIYEQYF
TGTGCCTGGACGCGGGGGACAGGGGGCATCTACGAGCAGTACTTC
>NA|NA|TRBJ1-1|TRBV6-5
CASSSFGSSNTEAFF
TGTGCCAGCAGTTCCTTCGGGTCAAGCAACACTGAAGCTTTCTTT
>NA|NA|TRBJ1-5|TRBV2
CASRPDRSNQPQHF
TGTGCCAGCAGACCCGACAGAAGCAATCAGCCCCAGCATTTT
>NA|NA|TRBJ1-1|TRBV10-1
CASSESGRNTEAFF
TGCGCCAGCAGTGAGTCTGGGCGGAACACTGAAGCTTTCTTT
>NA|NA|TRBJ2-2|TRBV13
CASSPPAAGELFF
TGTGCCAGCAGCCCCCCGGCGGCCGGGGAGCTGTTTTTT
>TRBD1|NA|TRBJ1-2|TRBV4-2
CASSQVVRTGIGGYTF
TGTGCCAGCAGCCAAGTAGTCAGGACAGGGATCGGGGGCTACACCTTC
>NA|NA|TRBJ2-7|TRBV6-5
CASSYSRMLASEQYF
TGTGCCAGCAGTTACTCGAGGATGCTAGCGTCCGAGCAGTACTTC
>TRBD1|NA|TRBJ2-3|TRBV4-3
CASSQDEAGGADTQYF
TGCGCCAGCAGCCAAGATGAGGCAGGGGGCGCAGATACGCAGTATTTT
>NA|NA|TRBJ1-1|TRBV15
CATSRAQRLNTEAFF
TGTGCCACCAGCAGAGCTCAGAGGCTCAACACTGAAGCTTTCTTT
>NA|NA|TRBJ1-6|TRBV7-8
CASRERTDNSPLHF
TGTGCCAGCAGGGAGCGGACAGATAATTCACCCCTCCACTTT